These 20 T cell receptor beta chains came from one sample sequenced in a study of blood T cells in healthy people across ages. The authors ran a second PCR of roughly 6 to 12 cycles using a sample-barcoded 5' primer and a J-beta primer mix. TCRdb fed the 5' RACE reads into MiXCR, producing one record per CDR3 protein. The table has around 2 million distinct CDR3 sequences, approximately 39% seen once. Sequencing was performed on blood. The receptors were gathered from a human donor in good health.

This chain joins TRBV21-1 and TRBJ1-5; the tabulated D call, TRBD1, remains unverified against the DNA. TRBV21-1 is classified as a pseudogene. CDR3 length: 16 residues. The CDR3 nucleotides are TGTGCCAGCAGCAACGGGACAAGGGAAGGCAATCAGCCCCAGCATTTT. It yields the protein CASSNGTREGNQPQHF.

This clonotype was found a few times. The rearrangement links TRBV15 to TRBJ1-2, with D possibly being TRBD1 (6 bases). This CDR3 has 15 amino acids. The germline V gene encodes CDR1 LNHNV and CDR2 YYDKDF (reference sequence). Trimming shortened V by 1 base and J by 6 bases, and 15 bases separated the two germline ends. CDR3 loop: CATSRVRGAMDGYTF. The CDR3, as DNA: TGTGCCACCAGCAGAGTTCGGGGGGCGATGGATGGCTACACCTTC.

The CDR3, as DNA: TGTGCCAGCAGCGTAGGGGCTTACGAGTCAGATAATTCACCCCTCCACTTT. Its protein product is CASSVGAYESDNSPLHF. J is TRBJ1-6 and V is TRBV9, with no clear D. V lost 0 bases to trimming and J lost 5 bases, with 15 bases between them. There are 17 residues in the CDR3. Germline CDR1 is SGDLS and CDR2 is YYNGEE.

The chain employs TRBV7-8 and TRBJ1-6; 8 positions agree with TRBD1. With V trimmed by 1 base and J by 7 bases, 6 bases remained unmatched. There are 16 residues in the CDR3. Germline CDR1 SGHVS, CDR2 FQNEAQ. CDR3 bases: TGTGCCAGCAGCTTAGGGCAGGGGGCTGAGAATTCACCCCTCCACTTT. This sequence encodes CASSLGQGAENSPLHF.

The CDR3 DNA reads as TGTGCCAGCAGCTCAATAGCGGGGGGGCTCAACATTCAGTACTTC. This codes for CASSSIAGGLNIQYF. The chain links TRBV7-9 to TRBJ2-4; 11 bases agree with TRBD2. Per the germline V gene, CDR1 is SEHNR and CDR2 is FQNEAQ (reference sequence). The CDR3 is 15 residues long. The V segment lost 4 bases and the J segment 7 bases; nucleotides outside the gene matches: 6.

This chain joins TRBV20-1 and TRBJ2-3, with 9 bases matching TRBD2. CDR1 DFQATT and CDR2 SNEGSKA come from the germline V gene (reference sequence). Germline trimming cut 8 bases from V and 0 bases from J; bases unmatched to any gene: 6. CDR3 length equals 14 residues. The CDR3 reads CSPGLAGSTDTQYF. The DNA for the CDR3 is TGCAGTCCTGGGCTAGCGGGGAGCACAGATACGCAGTATTTT.

The V and J genes are TRBV20-1 and TRBJ1-2; 7 bases are a match to TRBD1. The V and J ends lost 6 bases and 6 bases, in that order; junction bases with no gene match: 7. Germline V gene data show CDR1 as DFQATT and CDR2 as SNEGSKA (reference sequence). There are 12 residues in the CDR3. For the CDR3, the DNA is TGCAGTGCAGATGACAGGGCAAATGGCTACACCTTC. Translated, it gives CSADDRANGYTF.

The chain employs TRBV27 and TRBJ2-1; 8 bases are shared with TRBD2. V was pared by 6 bases and J by 4 bases, with 8 bases of the junction left unmatched. Germline CDR1 MNHEY, CDR2 SMNVEV (reference sequence). The CDR3 sequence is 15 residues long. The CDR3 nucleotides are TGTGCCAGCAGAAAAAGCGGGGGCCCATACAATGAGCAGTTCTTC. Translating gives CASRKSGGPYNEQFF.

Worth noting for this clonotype: A much larger clonotype is one base distant, so this may be a read error. The V gene is TRBV28, the J gene TRBJ2-3; a possible D gene is TRBD2 (6 bases). CDR1 is MDHEN, CDR2 SYDVKM, per germline. The germline V and J ends were trimmed by 6 bases and 1 base, with 8 bases remaining between them. CDR3 length: 13 residues. The CDR3 loop reads CASRWGGTDTQYF. The CDR3 nucleotides are TGTGCCAGCAGGTGGGGGGGCACAGATACGCAGTATTTT.

A remark on this clonotype: Germline is not matched at one junction end, which may reflect a read error. CDR3: CAGSSVGYGYTF. The DNA of the CDR3 is TGTGCCGGCAGCTCTGTGGGGTACGGCTACACCTTC. V and J are TRBV7-2 and TRBJ1-2, with D unresolved. Germline CDR1 is SGHTA and CDR2 is FQGNSA. The CDR3 has 12 amino acids.

The chain employs TRBV5-1 and TRBJ2-5, with D perhaps matching TRBD1 (6 bases). The CDR3 has 14 residues. V lost 4 bases and J 1 base, leaving 11 bases between the germline ends. CDR1 SGHRS and CDR2 YFSETQ come from the germline V gene. The CDR3 region is CASSTGTPQETQYF. The DNA of the CDR3 is TGCGCCAGCAGCACAGGGACCCCCCAAGAGACCCAGTACTTC.

This clonotype was seen a handful of times. The genes are TRBV16 and TRBJ2-7; 10 bases agree with TRBD1. The CDR3 has 15 residues. The V segment lost 3 bases and the J segment 5 bases; nucleotides outside the gene matches: 7. From germline, CDR1 is KGHSY and CDR2 FQNENV. CDR3 amino acids: CASSHRQGAYHEQYF. CDR3 DNA sequence: TGTGCCAGCAGCCACAGACAGGGGGCGTACCACGAGCAGTACTTC.

This clonotype was counted between two and nine times. The rearrangement links TRBV5-5 to TRBJ1-1; D might be TRBD1 (5 bases). Germline V lookup: CDR1 SGHKS, CDR2 YYEKEE (reference sequence). V lost 2 bases, J lost 8 bases, and 16 bases lay in between. The CDR3 has 14 amino acids. CDR3 in amino acids: CASSFSGTLTEAFF. The CDR3 DNA sequence: TGTGCCAGCAGCTTTAGCGGGACTCTGACCGAAGCTTTCTTT.

The chain combines TRBV4-2 with TRBJ2-5; a possible D gene is TRBD2 (7 bases). CDR1 is LGHNA, CDR2 YNFKEQ, per germline. The V end was cut by 6 bases, the J end by 5 bases, with 19 bases between. The CDR3 is made up of 15 amino acids. CDR3 loop: CASSTTRGGGETQYF. The CDR3 coding sequence is TGTGCCAGCAGTACAACCCGTGGCGGGGGCGAGACCCAGTACTTC.

In this sample, this clonotype turned up a few times. The chain employs TRBV6-2 or TRBV6-3 and TRBJ2-5; a weak D match, TRBD2 (6 bases). The ends were cut back, 6 bases at V and 3 bases at J, with 14 bases in the middle. In germline, CDR1 is MNHEY, CDR2 SVGEGT. The CDR3 loop spans 14 amino acids. CDR3 in DNA: TGTGCCAGCAGCGCCCGGGACTGGGAAGAGACCCAGTACTTC. Encoded protein: CASSARDWEETQYF.

This clonotype was picked up a small number of times. The chain uses TRBV7-9 and TRBJ1-2, with D possibly being TRBD1 (5 bases). Germline CDR1 and CDR2: SEHNR and FQNEAQ (reference sequence). Between the trimmed V and J ends, which lost 2 bases and 2 bases, there was a span of 12 bases. The CDR3 runs 15 residues. The CDR3 here is CASSLFIGGNYGYTF. The CDR3, as DNA: TGTGCCAGCAGCTTATTTATTGGGGGGAACTATGGCTACACCTTC.

This clonotype was observed at least ten times. The chain links TRBV29-1 to TRBJ2-7; 10 bases fit TRBD1. V lost 4 bases to trimming and J lost 4 bases; unmatched junction nucleotides: 4. CDR1 is SQVTM and CDR2 is ANQGSEA in the germline V gene. The length of the CDR3 is 13 residues. The chain's CDR3 is CSVVPGQGYEQYF. In DNA, the CDR3 is TGCAGCGTTGTACCGGGACAGGGGTACGAGCAGTACTTC.

A few counts support this clonotype. The genes are TRBV3-1 and TRBJ2-6; no definite D call. The CDR3 is made up of 14 amino acids. CDR1 and CDR2 (germline): LGHDT, YNNKEL (reference sequence). CDR3 region: CATTTSTGANVLTF. The CDR3 DNA reads as TGTGCGACCACCACCAGTACTGGGGCCAACGTCCTGACTTTC.

This clonotype was seen a handful of times. The chain joins TRBV7-2 to TRBJ2-4, with 12 bases identical to TRBD2. In germline, CDR1 is SGHTA, CDR2 FQGNSA. The J segment lost 0 bases and the V segment lost 5 bases, leaving 14 bases of the junction unmatched. This CDR3 comprises 20 residues. CDR3 sequence: CASSPRLTSGGPLAKNIQYF. The CDR3 region has the DNA TGTGCCAGCAGCCCCCGTTTGACTAGCGGGGGACCCCTAGCCAAAAACATTCAGTACTTC.

This clonotype was detected a few times. CDR3 residues: CSASGQSYGYTF. The CDR3 bases are TGCAGTGCTAGTGGACAGTCTTATGGCTACACCTTC. V and J are TRBV20-1 and TRBJ1-2; possibly TRBD1 for D (6 bases). This CDR3 has 12 amino acids. Germline-derived CDR1 and CDR2 are DFQATT and SNEGSKA (reference sequence). Deletions cut 3 bases from V and 5 bases from J, with 10 bases between.